This T cell receptor beta chain was captured by sequencing in a study of shared clonotypes between healthy human individuals (TCRdb year 2020). As for the study more broadly: The cohort comprised a couple of women and a few men aged 18 to 49 years. Between about 0.9 and 9 billion PBMCs per donor were obtained by leukapheresis. Per donor, three plates each were used for CD4 naive and CD4 memory, two for CD8 naive, and one for CD8 memory. Different laboratories and diverse techniques were used to prepare libraries and sequence TCR repertoires, to increase sequencing depth and limit assay-specific biases. The study deeply sequenced blood TCR repertoires of about 5 healthy adults to estimate repertoire size and the extent of clonotype sharing between individuals. General findings and caveats noted by the study authors: Higher generation probabilities were observed for clonotypes shared by all four sorted-subset donors than for non-shared clonotypes. Rarefaction of sorted-subset datasets indicated incomplete sequencing despite the large sequencing depth. Pairwise subsampling indicated that sequencing depth was expected to affect the degree of clonotype sharing among donors. Around 5.4% of naive CD4, 3.5% of naive CD8, around 2.3% of memory CD4, and about 0.4% of memory CD8 clonotypes were shared across a few donors. Sampling was restricted to blood, and TCR repertoires in tissue are likely to differ from TCR repertoires in blood. Because the study included a small number of donors, the genetic and exposure-history diversity represented was limited. Estimated clonotype richness was generally larger for naive than for memory subsets.

Donors were healthy HIV-negative adults with no recently reported acute infections or vaccinations. All donors were Caucasian adults living in Nashville, Tennessee, USA. CD4+ T cells were enriched by magnetic negative selection; naive cells were then positively selected on CD45RA, and the negative fraction formed the memory subset. Blood was collected by leukapheresis, and PBMCs were isolated by Ficoll-Histopaque density gradient centrifugation and then cryopreserved in liquid nitrogen vapor phase. Analytical flow cytometry was used to check the purity and quantity of every magnetically sorted T cell population. From each sorted fraction, genomic DNA was isolated and quantified by UV absorbance on a Nanodrop 2000c. TCR CDR3 regions were amplified from genomic DNA by multiplex PCR using the deep immunoSEQ assay. For each cell subset, the extracted genomic DNA was distributed evenly across all wells of several immunoSEQ 96-well plates, and each plate served as one replicate. For sorted subsets, about 210 ng of genomic DNA, equivalent to 25,000 to 35,000 T cell genomes, went into each replicate PCR. Purified libraries were measured with a Qubit 3.0 fluorometer, size-checked on a Bioanalyzer 2100, and measured again with the KAPA Library Quantification kit. Each immunoSEQ 96-well plate was sequenced on its own single-read 150-cycle Illumina NextSeq 550 flow cell. Concerning the study's data processing: The immunoSEQ output contained only junctional sequences without quality scores, so filtering could not match that applied to full-length reads. Sequences were annotated with PyIR, a Python wrapper for IgBLAST v1.9, using IMGT germline references to assign V/J genes and CDR3. Reads were filtered out if the reads had weak V/J assignments (E-value above 1e-6), no CDR3, stop codons, out-of-frame junctions, or ambiguous translated residues. A V3J clonotype was defined by an identical inferred V gene, J gene, and CDR3 amino acid sequence. The percentage overlap between two repertoires was calculated by dividing the number of shared unique clonotypes by the size of the smaller repertoire. Richness of each repertoire was evaluated using RTK rarefaction, the Chao1 estimator, and Recon v2.1 estimates of unobserved clonotypes. OLGA was used to compute generation probabilities for all TCRbeta clonotypes that the gDNA method yielded from a handful of donors. This immuneACCESS table, as held by TCRdb, lists in-frame sequences with V and J called but not all clones. Of the missing ones, under half trace to an unresolved V gene in checked studies; the others have no known cause. That table furnishes V, J and clone size, whereas the DNA furnished D and trimming. Present in this sample are over a million clones, approximately 68% of which were seen just once. The top ten clonotypes cover approximately 1.5% of the sample.

The CDR3 covers 15 residues, taking in both the cysteine and the phenylalanine. Just CDR3 DNA is preserved here, 45 bases in frame from base 1. The germline V gene gives CDR1 as SGHRS and CDR2 as YFSETQ. V loses 0 bases of germline sequence and J loses 8 bases, and the interval between the two ends is 12 bases. As for this clone: Its cognate antigen has yet to be identified. No clone much larger than this one lies a single base away; base qualities are absent.

This receptor chain uses TRBV5-1 and TRBJ1-6; too little of a D gene remains to name it. The receptor's source is a man younger than 35 in good health. Sequencing was carried out using memory CD4+ T cells sorted from blood. The sample's cell subset or site label, decoded: CD45RA-negative fraction. The nucleotide sequence is given as TGCGCCAGCAGCTTGGGTTACCTCGGTGATTCACCCCTCCACTTT. This sequence encodes CASSLGYLGDSPLHF.